One sample yielded the 6 T cell receptor beta chains listed below, sequenced in a study of human T cells and chemical hapten exposure (dated by TCRdb to about 2021). The receptor library was made with RACE. Reads for this sample came from a NextSeq 500. Through fastp at Q25 and MiXCR, TCRdb rebuilt clones from the public reads, retaining in-frame beta chains. Each record represents a unique CDR3 protein, reported with the most common genes and DNA among its rows. In this sample the table shows 300,000 to 400,000 distinct CDR3 sequences, 4.5% to 5.5% of which occur a single time. 2% to 3% of the sample belongs to the ten largest clones. The time point label, as the study defines it: pre-sensitization, week 0. What the treatment or condition label conveys for this sample: therapeutic diphenylcyclopropenone sensitization with weekly scalp DPC. Sequenced material: whole blood, taken in connection with sensitization to the hapten diphenylcyclopropenone (DPC). The receptors stem from a woman between 50 and 59 years old with alopecia areata. Some clones in this sample may be carry-over from other donors' samples.

In regard to this clonotype: A clone one base away is much larger, so this may be a read error. The chain joins TRBV4-3 to TRBJ2-7; D is possibly TRBD2 (6 bases). The V end lost 6 bases, the J end lost 3 bases, and 18 bases lay between the germline ends. CDR3 length: 15 residues. Germline V lookup: CDR1 LGHNA, CDR2 YSLEER. The CDR3 loop is CASRLGLTGVYEQYF. The CDR3, as DNA: TGCGCCAGCAGACTCGGACTAACGGGGGTCTACGAGCAGTACTTC.

This clonotype has a count of ten or more. The V gene is TRBV7-9, the J gene TRBJ2-7; no clear D gene. Trimming took off 5 bases at V and 2 bases at J, with 10 bases between the two ends. Germline lookup yields CDR1 SEHNR and CDR2 FQNEAQ (reference sequence). The CDR3 has 13 residues. CDR3 coding DNA: TGTGCCAGCAGCCCCGAAGGAGCCTACGAGCAGTACTTC. It encodes CASSPEGAYEQYF.

This clonotype appeared a few times. The chain recombines TRBV7-9 with TRBJ2-1, with no clear D. The CDR3 is 11 amino acids. The germline V gene encodes CDR1 SEHNR and CDR2 FQNEAQ (reference sequence). V shed 3 bases and J shed 9 bases, with 6 bases lying between them. The CDR3 nucleotides are TGTGCCAGCAGCTTCGCGGTTGAGCAGTTCTTC. This gives the protein CASSFAVEQFF.

This clonotype was detected ten times or more. The V and J genes are TRBV29-1 and TRBJ2-1; TRBD1 agrees at 11 bases. The germline V gene encodes CDR1 SQVTM and CDR2 ANQGSEA. This CDR3 has 14 amino acids. Trimming cost V 4 bases and J 7 bases; bases outside gene matches: 6. The CDR3 nucleotides are TGCAGCGTTGCGACCGGGACAGGGGGTAATGAGCAGTTCTTC. Residues: CSVATGTGGNEQFF.

This clonotype came up a few times. V gene TRBV7-8 combines with J gene TRBJ1-1, with TRBD1 matching over 11 bases. The CDR3 extends over 15 amino acids. The germline CDR1 and CDR2 sequences are SGHVS and FQNEAQ. Trimming took 4 bases from V and 5 from J; bases not matched to a gene: 6. The CDR3 nucleotides read TGTGCCAGCAGCTCTGGACAGGGGGCAGGGACTGAAGCTTTCTTT. It codes for CASSSGQGAGTEAFF.

This clonotype appeared a few times. The V call is TRBV12-3 or TRBV12-4, the J call TRBJ2-3; a weak D match, TRBD1 (5 bases). This CDR3 contains 15 residues. The V end lost 2 bases, the J end lost 2 bases, and 11 bases lay between the germline ends. The CDR3 DNA follows: TGTGCCAGCAGTTTACAGGCAGGGCTCACAGATACGCAGTATTTT. It is translated as CASSLQAGLTDTQYF.